This T cell receptor beta chain is from a study of CD8 T cells in ankylosing spondylitis. Findings and limits, study-wide: Reactive arthritis synovial fluid and blood previously showed some of these motif variants. Among TCR beta sequences, a motif of 7 to 9 highly homologous variants appeared characteristic of ankylosing spondylitis blood. Enrichment of disease-linked clones was reportedly significant in matched ankylosing spondylitis synovial fluid.

This clonotype has a count of ten or more. Its specificity is unknown. In making TCR beta libraries, quantitative 5'-RACE with molecular barcodes was used. TCRdb re-analysed the 5' RACE reads in MiXCR, keeping a single row per CDR3 protein. The sample consists of around 300,000 distinct CDR3 sequences, under 14% of them appearing once. CDR1 and CDR2 (germline): DFQATT, SNEGSKA (reference sequence). V dropped 3 bases and J dropped 9 bases, with 15 bases sitting between them. The CDR3 is 14 amino acids. This clonotype originated in a female donor with ankylosing spondylitis or in good health (not recorded which). The chain links TRBV20-1 to TRBJ1-6, with a tentative D call TRBD1 (6 bases). The material sequenced was blood, either unsorted or a sorted T cell fraction (not recorded which). In nucleotides, the CDR3 is TGCAGTGCTAGGGGGGCCCGTCCATCTTCACCCCTCCACTTT. Translated, it gives CSARGARPSSPLHF.